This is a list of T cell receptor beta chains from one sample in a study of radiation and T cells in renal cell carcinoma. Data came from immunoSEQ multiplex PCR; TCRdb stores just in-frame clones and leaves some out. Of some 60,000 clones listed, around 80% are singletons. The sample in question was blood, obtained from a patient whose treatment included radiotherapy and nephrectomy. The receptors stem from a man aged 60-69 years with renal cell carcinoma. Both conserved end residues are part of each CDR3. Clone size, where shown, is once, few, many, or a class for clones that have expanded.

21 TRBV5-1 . CASSWTPRQGARVTSGNEQFF
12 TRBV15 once CATSFRTGESFF
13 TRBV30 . CAWFRDVVYGYTF
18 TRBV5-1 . CASSSQTTRTLLSGSQYF
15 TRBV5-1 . CASSLQGTSTDTQYF
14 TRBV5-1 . CASSLGLSNQPQHF
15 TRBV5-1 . CASSITGTGSSPLHF
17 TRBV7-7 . CASSLPEVGLSGNTIYF
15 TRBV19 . CASSDFGLMNTEAFF
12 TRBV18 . CASSPPGETQYF
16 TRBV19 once CASSIGAGPLYNEQFF
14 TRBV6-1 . CASMRGRSNEKLFF
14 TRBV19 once CASSRLLSYNEQFF
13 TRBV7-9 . CASSSTVLYGYTF
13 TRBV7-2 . CAKPGLTNNEQFF
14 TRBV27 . CASSLNRRIDEQCF
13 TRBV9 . CASSADSNQPQHF
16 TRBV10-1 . CASSLDLAGKYNEQFF
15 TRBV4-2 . CASSQEGRQGDGYTF
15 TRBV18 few CASSLGQGGYNEQFF
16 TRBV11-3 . CASSPPTSGIAATQYF
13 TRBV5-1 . CASSSDPKNIQYF
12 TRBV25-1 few CASSVVPGTQYF
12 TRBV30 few CAWSWPVGRAFF
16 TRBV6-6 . CASSYGTSGETDTQYF
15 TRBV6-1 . CASSEAGTVNYGYTF
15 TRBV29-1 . CSVDPRSASGNTIYF
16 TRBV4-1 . CASSRGLAEWPGELFF
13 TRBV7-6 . CASSSHRSETQYF
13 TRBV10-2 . CASGTAGSPEAFF
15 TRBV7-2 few CASSLAHPDKPAPAF
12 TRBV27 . CASSLPSGSQYF